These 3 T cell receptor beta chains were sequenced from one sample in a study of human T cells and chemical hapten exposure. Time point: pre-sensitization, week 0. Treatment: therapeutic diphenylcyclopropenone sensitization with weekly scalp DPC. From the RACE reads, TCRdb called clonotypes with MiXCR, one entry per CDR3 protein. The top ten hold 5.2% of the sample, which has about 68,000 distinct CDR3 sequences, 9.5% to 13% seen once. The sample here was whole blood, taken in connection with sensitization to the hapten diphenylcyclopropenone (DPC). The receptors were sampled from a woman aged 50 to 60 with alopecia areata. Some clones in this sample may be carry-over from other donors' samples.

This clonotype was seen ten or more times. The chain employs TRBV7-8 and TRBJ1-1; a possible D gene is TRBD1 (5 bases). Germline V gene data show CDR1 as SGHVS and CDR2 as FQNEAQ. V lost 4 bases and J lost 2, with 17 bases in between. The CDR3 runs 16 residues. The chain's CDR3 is CASSSRRGKANTEAFF. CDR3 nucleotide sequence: TGTGCCAGCAGCTCTCGGCGGGGGAAGGCCAACACTGAAGCTTTCTTT. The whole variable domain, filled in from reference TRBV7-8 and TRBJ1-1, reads GAGVSQSPRYKVAKRGQDVALRCDPISGHVSLFWYQQALGQGPEFLTYFQNEAQLDKSGLPSDRFFAERPEGSVSTLKIQRTQQEDSAVYLCASSSRRGKANTEAFFGQGTRLTVV.

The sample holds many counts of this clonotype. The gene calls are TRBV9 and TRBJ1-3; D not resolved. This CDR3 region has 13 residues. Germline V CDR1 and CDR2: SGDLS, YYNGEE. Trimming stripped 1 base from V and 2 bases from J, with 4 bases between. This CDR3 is CASSVRTGNTIYF. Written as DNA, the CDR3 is TGTGCCAGCAGCGTACGGACTGGAAACACCATATATTTT.

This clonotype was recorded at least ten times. The CDR3 here is CASSATDRGREARRFVGELFF. CDR3 sequence (DNA): TGTGCCAGCAGTGCCACGGACAGGGGGCGAGAGGCTCGGAGATTTGTCGGGGAGCTGTTTTTT. The genes are TRBV7-2 and TRBJ2-2; 11 bases align to TRBD1. The junction had 25 bases not matched to a gene; V was cut back by 6 bases and J by 7 bases. This CDR3 is built from 21 residues. Germline assignment: CDR1 SGHTA and CDR2 FQGNSA.